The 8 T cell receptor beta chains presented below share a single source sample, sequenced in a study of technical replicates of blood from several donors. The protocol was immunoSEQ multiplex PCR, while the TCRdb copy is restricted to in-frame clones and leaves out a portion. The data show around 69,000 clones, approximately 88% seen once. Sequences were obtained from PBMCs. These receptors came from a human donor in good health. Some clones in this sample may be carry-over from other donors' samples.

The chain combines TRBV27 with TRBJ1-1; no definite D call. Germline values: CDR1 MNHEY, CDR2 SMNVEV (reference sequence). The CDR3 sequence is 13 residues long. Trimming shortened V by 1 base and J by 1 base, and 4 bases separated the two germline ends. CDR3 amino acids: CASSLFRNTEAFF. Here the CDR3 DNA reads TGTGCCAGCAGTTTATTCAGGAACACTGAAGCTTTCTTT.

Here the CDR3 reads CASSLGLAGRRTGEQYF. The CDR3 DNA is TGTGCCAGCAGCTTGGGACTAGCGGGAAGGAGGACGGGTGAGCAGTACTTC. The chain joins TRBV11-3 to TRBJ2-7, with TRBD2 matching over 13 bases. V dropped 3 bases and J dropped 7; count of bases not matched to a gene: 12. The germline V gene has CDR1 SGHNT and CDR2 YENEEA. The CDR3 consists of 17 residues.

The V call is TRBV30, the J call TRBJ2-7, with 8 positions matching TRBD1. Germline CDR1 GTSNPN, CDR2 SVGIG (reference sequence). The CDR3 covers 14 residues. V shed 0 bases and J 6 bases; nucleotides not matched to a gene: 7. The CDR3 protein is CAWSVDRGSGEQYF. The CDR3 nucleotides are TGTGCCTGGAGTGTAGACAGGGGCTCGGGCGAGCAGTACTTC.

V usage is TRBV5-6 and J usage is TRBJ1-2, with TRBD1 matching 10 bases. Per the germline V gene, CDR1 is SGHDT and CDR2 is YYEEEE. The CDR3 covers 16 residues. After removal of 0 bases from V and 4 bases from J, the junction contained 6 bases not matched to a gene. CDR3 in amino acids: CASSLDRQGASYGYTF. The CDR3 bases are TGTGCCAGCAGCTTGGACCGACAGGGGGCGAGCTATGGCTACACCTTC.

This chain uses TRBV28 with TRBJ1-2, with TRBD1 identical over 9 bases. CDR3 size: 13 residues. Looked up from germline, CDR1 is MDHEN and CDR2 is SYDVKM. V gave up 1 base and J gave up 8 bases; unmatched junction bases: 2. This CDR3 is CASSLSQGAGYTF. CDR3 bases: TGTGCCAGCAGTTTATCACAGGGGGCGGGCTACACCTTC.

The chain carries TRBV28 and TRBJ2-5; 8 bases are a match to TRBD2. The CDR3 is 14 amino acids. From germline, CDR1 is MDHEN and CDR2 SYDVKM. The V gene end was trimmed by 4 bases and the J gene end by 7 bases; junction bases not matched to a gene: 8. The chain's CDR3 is CASSSAGEVGTQYF. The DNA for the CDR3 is TGTGCCAGCAGTTCAGCGGGAGAAGTCGGGACCCAGTACTTC.

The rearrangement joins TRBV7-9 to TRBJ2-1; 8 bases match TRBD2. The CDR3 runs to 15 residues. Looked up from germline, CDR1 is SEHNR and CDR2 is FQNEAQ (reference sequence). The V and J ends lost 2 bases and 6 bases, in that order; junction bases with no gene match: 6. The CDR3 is CASSLRAGGGNEQFF. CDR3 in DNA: TGTGCCAGCAGCTTAAGGGCGGGAGGAGGCAATGAGCAGTTCTTC.

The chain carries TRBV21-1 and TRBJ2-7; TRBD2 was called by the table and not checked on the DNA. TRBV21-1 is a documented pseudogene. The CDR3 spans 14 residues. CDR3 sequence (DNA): TGTGCCAGCAGCAAGCAGCGGGAGGGCCACGAGCAGTACTTC. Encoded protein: CASSKQREGHEQYF.